This TCR beta chain was sequenced in a study of regulatory T cells in long-lasting Graves disease. Combining iRepertoire HTBI primers with Arm-PCR of CDR3 regions, the authors built TCR beta libraries. Using its own MiXCR run on the multiplex PCR reads, TCRdb lists one record per CDR3 protein. The data show hundreds of thousands of distinct CDR3 sequences, about 13% seen once. The time point here: newly diagnosed GD, antithyroid drugs for less than 3 months. RNA extracted from PBMCs served as the sequencing template. The V end lost 8 bases, the J end lost 7 bases, and 16 bases lay between the germline ends. The CDR3 has 13 amino acids. The germline V gene encodes CDR1 KGHDR and CDR2 SFDVKD. This sample also belongs to another study, concerning T cells in Graves' hyperthyroidism and ophthalmopathy.

The sample was peripheral blood mononuclear cells (PBMCs), taken at new diagnosis, from a patient treated with antithyroid drugs. This chain uses TRBV24-1 with TRBJ2-5, with D maybe TRBD2 (5 bases). The TCR originated in a man between 25 and 39 years old with Graves disease. The CDR3 sequence: CATNLGTGGTQYF. The CDR3, as DNA: TGTGCCACCAACCTAGGCACTGGAGGGACCCAGTACTTC.